The 30 T cell receptor beta chains listed next were all sequenced from one sample in a study of CD8 T cells in ankylosing spondylitis. TCRdb called the 5' RACE reads again in MiXCR, with one record for every CDR3 protein. Among tens of thousands of distinct CDR3 sequences listed, roughly 2.5% were seen once. Sequenced input: blood, either unsorted or a sorted T cell fraction (not recorded which). The receptor source for this set is a male donor with ankylosing spondylitis or in good health (not recorded which).

This clonotype was seen at least ten times. The genes are TRBV9 and TRBJ2-2; 11 positions agree with TRBD1. Germline V gives CDR1 SGDLS, CDR2 YYNGEE. The CDR3 is 16 residues long. Losses at the gene ends were 1 base for V and 4 bases for J; bases not matched to a gene: 3. This CDR3 reads CASSVTGTGGTGELFF. The CDR3 DNA sequence: TGTGCCAGCAGCGTAACCGGGACAGGGGGCACCGGGGAGCTGTTTTTT. Using reference TRBV9 and TRBJ2-2 for the parts outside the CDR3, the full variable domain is DSGVTQTPKHLITATGQRVTLRCSPRSGDLSVYWYQQSLDQGLQFLIQYYNGEERAKGNILERFSAQQFPDLHSELNLSSLELGDSALYFCASSVTGTGGTGELFFGEGSRLTVL.

This clonotype was picked up many times. This rearrangement joins TRBV9 to TRBJ1-3; no firm D call. The CDR3 is made up of 13 amino acids. Germline V gene data show CDR1 as SGDLS and CDR2 as YYNGEE. V was clipped by 7 bases and J by 8 bases, with 16 bases between them. The CDR3, as DNA: TGTGCCAGCGGGTCTGCCGCTCGCGACACCATATATTTT. Translation: CASGSAARDTIYF.

This clonotype was counted at least ten times. CDR3 sequence: CASSPTTAPNTEAFF. CDR3 nucleotide sequence: TGTGCCAGCAGTCCGACGACAGCTCCGAACACTGAAGCTTTCTTT. The chain carries TRBV9 and TRBJ1-1; tentatively, D is TRBD1 (5 bases). The CDR3 is made up of 15 amino acids. V lost 5 bases and J lost 1, with 15 bases in between. Per germline, CDR1 SGDLS and CDR2 YYNGEE.

This clonotype was seen many times. This sequence joins TRBV9 and TRBJ2-3, with 7 bases matching TRBD2. Germline V gene lookup returns CDR1 SGDLS and CDR2 YYNGEE. The CDR3 totals 16 residues. V was pared by 2 bases and J by 0 bases, with 6 bases of the junction left unmatched. The CDR3 is CASSVPSGSSTDTQYF. The CDR3 DNA is TGTGCCAGCAGCGTCCCTAGCGGCAGCAGCACAGATACGCAGTATTTT.

The table lists this clonotype with many counts. This chain links TRBV9 with TRBJ2-5; a weak D match, TRBD1 (7 bases). V was cut by 4 bases and J by 1 base, with 11 bases left in between. The CDR3 runs 14 residues. Germline V gene lookup returns CDR1 SGDLS and CDR2 YYNGEE. The CDR3 protein is CASSPRGVQETQYF. In nucleotides, the CDR3 is TGTGCCAGCAGCCCCAGGGGGGTCCAAGAGACCCAGTACTTC.

This clonotype was observed at least ten times. The chain couples TRBV9 to TRBJ2-1, with 8 nucleotides matching TRBD2. The CDR3 is made up of 14 amino acids. The J segment lost 10 bases and the V segment lost 0 bases, leaving 6 bases of the junction unmatched. Germline V gene data show CDR1 as SGDLS and CDR2 as YYNGEE. CDR3 DNA: TGTGCCAGCAGCGTAGAAACTAGCGGTCGAGAGCAGTTCTTC. This translates into CASSVETSGREQFF.

This clonotype showed up many times. V and J are TRBV10-1 and TRBJ1-2; D is undetermined. V shed 7 bases and J shed 4 bases, with 7 bases lying between them. The CDR3 loop spans 11 amino acids. Germline CDR1 WNHNN, CDR2 SYGVQD (reference sequence). CDR3 nucleotide sequence: TGCGCCAGCAAGGGATTCTATGGCTACACCTTC. Its protein product is CASKGFYGYTF.

This clonotype came up many times. J is TRBJ2-1 and V is TRBV9, with no clear D. Trimming stripped 0 bases from V and 5 bases from J, with 9 bases between. Germline CDR1 reads SGDLS; CDR2 reads YYNGEE. The CDR3 is made up of 14 amino acids. CDR3 residues: CASSVVSWNNEQFF. DNA for the CDR3: TGTGCCAGCAGCGTAGTATCATGGAACAATGAGCAGTTCTTC.

This clonotype was seen at least ten times. CDR3 nucleotides: TGTGCCAGCAGCGTTGTAGCGGGAATACAGTCAGATACGCAGTATTTT. The encoded protein is CASSVVAGIQSDTQYF. V usage is TRBV9 and J usage is TRBJ2-3, with TRBD2 identical over 8 bases. This CDR3 region has 16 residues. V shed 2 bases, J shed 4 bases, and the junction held 9 bases outside the gene matches. Germline V CDR1 and CDR2: SGDLS, YYNGEE.

This clonotype came up many times. The V gene is TRBV9, the J gene TRBJ2-7, with D perhaps assigned TRBD1 or TRBD2 (5 bases each). With 0 bases removed from V and 7 bases from J, the gap between germline ends came to 17 bases. This CDR3 has 15 residues. Germline V CDR1 and CDR2: SGDLS, YYNGEE. This chain's CDR3 is CASSVDGRELGEQYF. The DNA of the CDR3 is TGTGCCAGCAGCGTAGATGGCAGGGAGTTAGGGGAGCAGTACTTC.

This clonotype was counted ten times or more. The chain couples TRBV9 to TRBJ2-2; 13 positions agree with TRBD2. V lost 2 bases to trimming and J lost 4 bases; unmatched junction nucleotides: 2. The CDR3 has 16 amino acids. Germline V lookup: CDR1 SGDLS, CDR2 YYNGEE. CDR3 loop: CASSVRLAGGTGELFF. CDR3 coding DNA: TGTGCCAGCAGCGTCCGACTAGCGGGAGGCACCGGGGAGCTGTTTTTT.

In its sample, this clonotype was seen many times. This sequence joins TRBV9 and TRBJ2-2; tentative D call: TRBD1 (5 bases). The CDR3 has 15 amino acids. V gave up 3 bases and J gave up 1 base, with 10 bases separating them. In germline, CDR1 is SGDLS, CDR2 YYNGEE. CDR3 loop: CASSGRGLNTGELFF. The CDR3 DNA sequence: TGTGCCAGCAGCGGAAGGGGCCTGAACACCGGGGAGCTGTTTTTT. The full variable domain, its missing parts supplied by reference TRBV9 and TRBJ2-2, is DSGVTQTPKHLITATGQRVTLRCSPRSGDLSVYWYQQSLDQGLQFLIQYYNGEERAKGNILERFSAQQFPDLHSELNLSSLELGDSALYFCASSGRGLNTGELFFGEGSRLTVL.

There are many counts of this clonotype. The chain is built from TRBV9 and TRBJ1-4; D remains unclear. Germline lookup yields CDR1 SGDLS and CDR2 YYNGEE. CDR3 length: 15 amino acids. V lost 5 bases to trimming and J lost 0 bases, with 11 bases between them. CDR3 bases: TGTGCCAGCAGTGACCTTGGTGCAACTAATGAAAAACTGTTTTTT. Protein sequence: CASSDLGATNEKLFF.

This clonotype was recorded many times. The V and J genes are TRBV9 and TRBJ1-4; 9 bases are a match to TRBD1. The CDR3 covers 16 residues. Trimming took 3 bases from V and 3 from J; bases not matched to a gene: 6. CDR1 is SGDLS, CDR2 YYNGEE, per germline. CDR3 coding DNA: TGTGCCAGCAGCGCGGACAGGGGTCATGCTAATGAAAAACTGTTTTTT. Translating gives CASSADRGHANEKLFF.

Ten or more counts support this clonotype. The genes are TRBV9 and TRBJ2-1; possible D gene TRBD2, 6 bases. V was clipped by 3 bases and J by 1 base, with 8 bases between them. The CDR3 is 14 amino acids. Germline CDR1 is SGDLS and CDR2 is YYNGEE. This CDR3 reads CASSGGLSYNEQFF. The CDR3 DNA reads TGTGCCAGCAGCGGGGGACTTTCCTACAATGAGCAGTTCTTC.

This clonotype showed up many times. The chain is built from TRBV9 and TRBJ2-3, with no clear D. This CDR3 is 11 amino acids long. Germline CDR1 SGDLS, CDR2 YYNGEE. The V end lost 0 bases, the J end lost 6 bases, and 2 bases lay between the germline ends. The CDR3 sequence is CASSVDDTQYF. DNA of the CDR3: TGTGCCAGCAGCGTAGATGATACGCAGTATTTT.

The V gene is TRBV9, the J gene TRBJ2-3, with 7 positions matching TRBD2. Per germline, CDR1 SGDLS and CDR2 YYNGEE. The CDR3 covers 15 residues. After removal of 3 bases from V and 3 bases from J, the junction contained 7 bases not matched to a gene. CDR3 protein: CASSGFGGETDTQYF. DNA of the CDR3: TGTGCCAGCAGCGGTTTTGGGGGGGAAACAGATACGCAGTATTTT.

There are many counts of this clonotype. The V call is TRBV9, the J call TRBJ2-5, with 8 bases identical to TRBD2. CDR1 is SGDLS, CDR2 YYNGEE, per germline. Losses at the gene ends were 4 bases for V and 3 bases for J; bases not matched to a gene: 11. The CDR3 length is 16 residues. CDR3 loop: CASSRGSLAGKETQYF. The CDR3 DNA reads as TGTGCCAGCAGCCGCGGGTCGCTAGCGGGCAAAGAGACCCAGTACTTC.

This clonotype was seen at least ten times. The chain joins TRBV9 to TRBJ2-1; no clear D. The V gene lost 3 bases and the J gene lost 8 bases, with 15 bases spanning the gap. This CDR3 has 14 residues. The germline V gene encodes CDR1 SGDLS and CDR2 YYNGEE. The CDR3 reads CASSGRWVGDEQFF. DNA of the CDR3: TGTGCCAGCAGCGGAAGATGGGTCGGAGATGAGCAGTTCTTC.

This clonotype was counted ten times or more. The chain links TRBV9 to TRBJ1-3, with D unclear. This CDR3 is built from 14 residues. The germline CDR1 and CDR2 sequences are SGDLS and YYNGEE. With 3 bases removed from V and 4 bases from J, the gap between germline ends came to 11 bases. The CDR3 loop is CASSGPQRGNTIYF. In DNA form, the CDR3 reads TGTGCCAGCAGCGGACCGCAACGCGGAAACACCATATATTTT. The full variable domain, in which reference TRBV9 and TRBJ1-3 provide the parts outside the CDR3, is DSGVTQTPKHLITATGQRVTLRCSPRSGDLSVYWYQQSLDQGLQFLIQYYNGEERAKGNILERFSAQQFPDLHSELNLSSLELGDSALYFCASSGPQRGNTIYFGEGSWLTVV.

This clonotype was counted at least ten times. The chain recombines TRBV9 with TRBJ2-1; TRBD2 is a possible D gene (6 bases). V shed 3 bases and J shed 0 bases, with 10 bases lying between them. Germline CDR1 and CDR2: SGDLS and YYNGEE. The CDR3 sequence is 15 residues long. CDR3 in amino acids: CASSAGGSSYNEQFF. The CDR3 DNA reads as TGTGCCAGCAGCGCCGGAGGGAGCTCCTACAATGAGCAGTTCTTC.

This clonotype appeared many times. This chain uses TRBV9 with TRBJ1-2; D call uncertain. The V end was cut by 0 bases, the J end by 2 bases, with 5 bases between. The CDR3 totals 13 residues. CDR1 and CDR2 from the germline V gene are SGDLS and YYNGEE. The CDR3 DNA is TGTGCCAGCAGCGTAGAACCGAACTATGGCTACACCTTC. Its translation is CASSVEPNYGYTF.

Many counts were recorded for this clonotype. The chain employs TRBV9 and TRBJ2-3; the D gene could be TRBD1 or TRBD2 (5 bases each). Germline V gene sequence: CDR1 SGDLS, CDR2 YYNGEE. The CDR3 has 15 residues. With 0 bases removed from V and 4 bases from J, the gap between germline ends came to 12 bases. The CDR3 DNA reads as TGTGCCAGCAGCGTAGCTACCGGGGCTTCAGATACGCAGTATTTT. Amino acids: CASSVATGASDTQYF.

This clonotype was detected many times. This chain connects TRBV9 to TRBJ2-2; 8 nucleotides match TRBD1. In germline, CDR1 is SGDLS, CDR2 YYNGEE. The trim removed 3 bases at V and 6 bases at J, leaving 4 bases unmatched. The CDR3 runs to 14 residues. In DNA, the CDR3 is TGTGCCAGCAGCGGTAGACAGGGGCCCGGGGAGCTGTTTTTT. This sequence encodes CASSGRQGPGELFF.

This clonotype has at least ten counts. The chain combines TRBV9 with TRBJ2-2, with D maybe TRBD2 (11 bases). Trimming pared 7 bases from V and 1 base from J, leaving 20 bases between. Per the germline V gene, CDR1 is SGDLS and CDR2 is YYNGEE. The CDR3 spans 17 residues. In DNA, the CDR3 is TGTGCCAGCCGGACAGGGGGACTAGCGGTGAACACCGGGGAGCTGTTTTTT. It specifies CASRTGGLAVNTGELFF.

This clonotype was detected ten times or more. The chain couples TRBV9 to TRBJ1-1; perhaps TRBD1 as D (6 bases). V dropped 1 base and J dropped 4 bases, with 11 bases sitting between them. Germline lookup yields CDR1 SGDLS and CDR2 YYNGEE. This CDR3 is built from 14 residues. The CDR3 region is CASSVHRASTEAFF. The CDR3 DNA follows: TGTGCCAGCAGCGTACACAGGGCCAGCACTGAAGCTTTCTTT.

This clonotype came up many times. V and J are TRBV9 and TRBJ1-3; D is unclear. The CDR3 contains 15 residues. The germline V and J ends were trimmed by 4 bases and 0 bases, with 11 bases remaining between them. From germline, CDR1 is SGDLS and CDR2 YYNGEE. CDR3 coding DNA: TGTGCCAGCAGCTCCTCCCAGAGCTCTGGAAACACCATATATTTT. Residues: CASSSSQSSGNTIYF. Together with reference TRBV9 and TRBJ1-3, the CDR3 gives the full variable domain: DSGVTQTPKHLITATGQRVTLRCSPRSGDLSVYWYQQSLDQGLQFLIQYYNGEERAKGNILERFSAQQFPDLHSELNLSSLELGDSALYFCASSSSQSSGNTIYFGEGSWLTVV.

This clonotype is medium-sized. The V call is TRBV9, the J call TRBJ2-1, with D unclear. The CDR3 totals 14 residues. Germline loops: CDR1 SGDLS, CDR2 YYNGEE. V was trimmed by 4 bases and J by 3 bases, leaving 11 bases between them. The DNA for the CDR3 is TGTGCCAGCAGCCCTCGGATAAACTACAATGAGCAGTTCTTC. Amino acids: CASSPRINYNEQFF.

This clonotype is classed as medium-sized. The chain joins TRBV9 to TRBJ2-1; D possibly corresponds to TRBD2 (6 bases). Between the trimmed V and J ends, which lost 3 bases and 6 bases, there was a span of 13 bases. The CDR3 runs to 14 residues. Germline CDR1 is SGDLS and CDR2 is YYNGEE. CDR3 sequence reads: CASSAQLAVNEQFF. DNA of the CDR3: TGTGCCAGCAGCGCCCAACTAGCCGTCAATGAGCAGTTCTTC.

This clonotype has at least ten counts. The chain recombines TRBV9 with TRBJ2-3, with no clear D. CDR1 and CDR2 from the germline V gene are SGDLS and YYNGEE. The CDR3 loop spans 12 amino acids. The V end lost 3 bases, the J end lost 2 bases, and 4 bases lay between the germline ends. The CDR3 DNA sequence: TGTGCCAGCAGCGAGGACACAGATACGCAGTATTTT. Amino acids: CASSEDTDTQYF. Drawing the rest from reference TRBV9 and TRBJ2-3, the complete variable domain is DSGVTQTPKHLITATGQRVTLRCSPRSGDLSVYWYQQSLDQGLQFLIQYYNGEERAKGNILERFSAQQFPDLHSELNLSSLELGDSALYFCASSEDTDTQYFGPGTRLTVL.